These 17 T cell receptor beta chains were sequenced from one sample in a study of molecular identifiers for immune sequencing clone quantification. From the PCR reads, TCRdb called clonotypes with MiXCR, one entry per CDR3 protein. The sample has over 550,000 distinct CDR3 sequences; 25% are singletons. Sequencing was done on a sample of naive CD8+ T cells from blood, with Jurkat cell RNA spiked in. Sample subset: FACS-sorted CD8+CD4-CCR7+CD45RA+ naive T cells. These receptors all stem from a human donor in good health. Some libraries in this study had Jurkat cell RNA spiked in.

This chain uses TRBV3-1 with TRBJ2-7; no clear D gene. The V end was cut by 1 base, the J end by 2 bases, with 15 bases between. Germline V gene sequence: CDR1 LGHDT, CDR2 YNNKEL (reference sequence). CDR3 length: 16 residues. The CDR3 loop is CASSQVTEETTYEQYF. In nucleotides, the CDR3 is TGTGCCAGCAGCCAAGTAACCGAAGAGACCACCTACGAGCAGTACTTC.

The rearrangement links TRBV5-1 to TRBJ2-2; D is ambiguous. This CDR3 spans 13 amino acids. V was shortened by 1 base and J by 8 bases, with 9 bases between the two germline ends. CDR1 and CDR2 from the germline V gene are SGHRS and YFSETQ. The CDR3 loop is CASSLISPGELFF. In DNA, the CDR3 is TGCGCCAGCAGCTTGATCTCGCCAGGGGAGCTGTTTTTT.

Concerning this clonotype: A much larger clone lies one base from this, so it may be a read error. The genes are TRBV15 and TRBJ1-4; the D is unclear. Between the trimmed V and J ends, which lost 6 bases and 3 bases, there was a span of 8 bases. Germline assignment: CDR1 LNHNV and CDR2 YYDKDF (reference sequence). The CDR3 consists of 13 residues. This CDR3 is CATRAAANEKLFF. The CDR3 bases are TGTGCCACCAGGGCTGCAGCTAATGAAAAACTGTTTTTT.

This clonotype was detected ten times or more. V and J are TRBV6-6 and TRBJ1-1; a weak D match, TRBD1 (5 bases). The CDR3 runs 14 residues. Germline V gene lookup returns CDR1 MNHNY and CDR2 SVGAGI (reference sequence). The V end was cut by 4 bases, the J end by 7 bases, with 16 bases between. The CDR3 is CASSWGQGWNEAFF. The DNA of the CDR3 is TGTGCCAGCAGTTGGGGCCAGGGCTGGAATGAAGCTTTCTTT.

This chain uses TRBV7-9 with TRBJ2-2; D unresolved. The V end was cut by 1 base, the J end by 4 bases, with 13 bases between. There are 16 residues in the CDR3. Germline CDR1 and CDR2: SEHNR and FQNEAQ (reference sequence). The CDR3 reads CASSLGGISLTGELFF. CDR3 DNA: TGTGCCAGCAGCTTAGGTGGGATTTCTCTCACCGGGGAGCTGTTTTTT.

The V gene is TRBV10-3, the J gene TRBJ2-3, with TRBD2 identical over 9 bases. CDR1 and CDR2 (germline): ENHRY, SYGVKD. V lost 0 bases, J lost 3 bases, and 4 bases stayed unmatched. The CDR3 is 16 residues long. Written as DNA, the CDR3 is TGTGCCATCAGTGAGTCGTCTAGCGGGGAAACAGATACGCAGTATTTT. Translated: CAISESSSGETDTQYF.

This clonotype has ten or more counts. The chain has TRBV6-5 and TRBJ1-1; 11 positions match TRBD1. V dropped 7 bases and J dropped 1; count of bases not matched to a gene: 2. CDR3 length: 14 residues. Germline V gene lookup returns CDR1 MNHEY and CDR2 SVGAGI. The CDR3 sequence: CASKGQGANTEAFF. The CDR3 nucleotides are TGTGCCAGCAAAGGACAGGGGGCGAACACTGAAGCTTTCTTT.

This clonotype turned up a few times. The V call is TRBV15, the J call TRBJ2-3; tentatively, D is TRBD2 (5 bases). The V end was cut by 1 base, the J end by 8 bases, with 16 bases between. The CDR3 runs 15 residues. The germline CDR1 and CDR2 sequences are LNHNV and YYDKDF (reference sequence). CDR3 DNA: TGTGCCACCAGCAGAGCCCGGACTCTGGGAAGTACGCAGTATTTT. Its translation is CATSRARTLGSTQYF.

Details on this clonotype: Without the conserved terminal phenylalanine or tryptophan, this CDR3 likely stems from a read error. The chain combines TRBV30 with TRBJ1-1; D remains ambiguous. The CDR3 loop spans 13 amino acids. Trimming shortened V by 0 bases and J by 1 base, and 6 bases separated the two germline ends. The V gene's germline CDR1 is GTSNPN and CDR2 SVGIG (reference sequence). Written as DNA, the CDR3 is TGTGCCTGGAGTGTACGAGAGAACACTGAAGCTTTCCTT. It translates to CAWSVRENTEAFL.

The rearrangement uses TRBV5-1 and TRBJ2-1, with 7 bases lining up with TRBD1. Germline CDR1 SGHRS, CDR2 YFSETQ. V was pared by 4 bases and J by 4 bases, with 8 bases of the junction left unmatched. There are 15 residues in the CDR3. CDR3 sequence reads: CASSPPGQKYNEQFF. Written as DNA, the CDR3 is TGCGCCAGCAGCCCACCGGGACAGAAATACAATGAGCAGTTCTTC.

The V and J genes are TRBV19 and TRBJ2-7; TRBD2 matches 8 bases. The J segment lost 3 bases and the V segment lost 9 bases, leaving 7 bases of the junction unmatched. This CDR3 region has 13 residues. The germline gives CDR1 LNHDA, CDR2 SQIVND (reference sequence). The DNA of the CDR3 is TGTGCCAGCGGAGGGGCGGGAGGCTACGAGCAGTACTTC. Translation: CASGGAGGYEQYF.

The sample holds a few counts of this clonotype. A much larger clone is a single base away; this may be a read error. This chain uses TRBV27 with TRBJ2-7, with 7 positions matching TRBD2. The CDR3 runs 14 residues. The V gene end was trimmed by 2 bases and the J gene end by 2 bases; junction bases not matched to a gene: 3. Germline assignment: CDR1 MNHEY and CDR2 SMNVEV (reference sequence). The CDR3 loop reads CASSLTAGAYEQYF. The CDR3 DNA sequence: TGTGCCAGCAGTTTAACCGCGGGGGCCTACGAGCAGTACTTC.

This clonotype was detected many times. This chain joins TRBV5-1 and TRBJ2-6; the D is unclear. CDR3 length equals 15 residues. In germline, CDR1 is SGHRS, CDR2 YFSETQ. With 4 bases removed from V and 2 bases from J, the gap between germline ends came to 10 bases. The CDR3 DNA sequence: TGCGCCAGCAGCCCCCAGGCTACTGGGGCCAACGTCCTGACTTTC. Translated: CASSPQATGANVLTF.

This clonotype was seen repeatedly, ten times or more. The chain combines TRBV6-2 or TRBV6-3 with TRBJ1-1; the D is unclear. V lost 2 bases and J lost 5, with 15 bases in between. The CDR3 is 15 amino acids. Germline CDR1 and CDR2: MNHEY and SVGEGT. The CDR3: CASSYGWSSGTEAFF. The CDR3 DNA reads TGTGCCAGCAGTTACGGCTGGTCTTCCGGAACTGAAGCTTTCTTT.

This clonotype has more than one count but fewer than ten. The V call is TRBV7-9, the J call TRBJ2-7, with D unresolved. The CDR3 contains 14 residues. The germline gives CDR1 SEHNR, CDR2 FQNEAQ (reference sequence). Deletions cut 1 base from V and 5 bases from J, with 12 bases between. This CDR3 reads CASSLGVFMDEQYF. CDR3 nucleotide sequence: TGTGCCAGCAGCTTAGGAGTTTTTATGGACGAGCAGTACTTC.

Points on this clonotype: The conserved phenylalanine or tryptophan normally closing the CDR3 is absent here, so this likely arose from a read error. The CDR3 spells CASSQEGTSGYNEQFV. The CDR3 coding sequence is TGCGCCAGCAGCCAAGAAGGGACTAGCGGTTACAATGAGCAGTTCGTC. The chain carries TRBV4-1 and TRBJ2-1; 11 positions match TRBD2. Trimming took 0 bases from V and 4 from J; bases not matched to a gene: 2. This CDR3 is built from 16 residues. The germline CDR1 and CDR2 sequences are MGHRA and YSYEKL.

This clonotype was counted many times. V and J are TRBV20-1 and TRBJ2-2; no clear D. CDR3 length: 13 amino acids. V lost 0 bases and J 6 bases, leaving 8 bases between the germline ends. CDR1 and CDR2 from the germline V gene are DFQATT and SNEGSKA (reference sequence). The CDR3 nucleotides are TGCAGTGCTAGAGAAGGCGTTTCCGGGGAGCTGTTTTTT. It codes for CSAREGVSGELFF.